This T cell receptor (beta chain) is drawn from a study of molecular identifiers for immune sequencing clone quantification. The V end lost 3 bases, the J end lost 4 bases, and 12 bases lay between the germline ends. Germline CDR1 MGHRA, CDR2 YSYEKL. CDR3 length equals 15 residues. Researchers sorted naive CD8 T cells as cells that were CD8+CD4-CCR7+CD45RA+. Each CDR3 protein is one row after TCRdb ran MiXCR on the PCR reads. This sample has nearly 650,000 distinct CDR3 sequences, with less than 30% found just once. The TCR was taken from a human donor in good health. Some libraries in this study had Jurkat cell RNA spiked in. The genes are TRBV4-1 and TRBJ2-2; no firm D call. The specimen was naive CD8+ T cells from blood, with Jurkat cell RNA spiked in. The subset here: FACS-sorted CD8+CD4-CCR7+CD45RA+ naive T cells. The CDR3 sequence is CASSHTSFGTGELFF. In nucleotides, the CDR3 is TGCGCCAGCAGCCATACCTCTTTTGGCACCGGGGAGCTGTTTTTT.